This TCR beta chain was found in a study of CD8+ T cells in alopecia areata. Study-wide results and caveats: With patients, TCR sharing proved less clear than in mice, a difference possibly related to HLA. Higher clonality than in normal scalp was seen in lesional scalp, especially alopecia totalis/universalis.

cDNA prepared by RNA extraction and subsequent reverse transcription served as the template for sequencing. Produced via immunoSEQ multiplex PCR; TCRdb's table is partial and in-frame only. The data hold about 150,000 clones, with about nine tenths observed a single time. As for this clone: Its matching antigen is unknown.

Trimming took off 2 bases at V and 4 bases at J, with 13 bases between the two ends. CDR1 is SNHLY and CDR2 is FYNNEI in the germline V gene. The CDR3 is 15 amino acids. It was from alopecia areata patients that lesional scalp punch biopsies and peripheral blood were collected. Sorted out of PBMCs were CD4+ T cells and CD8+ T cells. This receptor was obtained from a human donor with alopecia areata. The chain carries TRBV2 and TRBJ2-3; D may correspond to TRBD1 or TRBD2 (5 bases each). The sequencing used CD8+ T cells sorted from blood, collected at week 0. CDR3 sequence reads: CASSEKVGVADTQYF. In nucleotides, the CDR3 is TGTGCCAGCAGTGAAAAGGTGGGGGTAGCAGATACGCAGTATTTT.